The rows below give T cell receptor beta chains drawn from one sample of a study of cytomegalovirus exposure and HLA in healthy donors. Some clones are missing from TCRdb's copy, which holds only in-frame ones; the method was immunoSEQ multiplex PCR. There are about 150,000 clones in the sample; 91% occur only once, and 0.6% to 0.8% lies in the top ten. Sequenced material: PBMCs. The receptors derive from a man younger than 35 in good health and CMV-seronegative. CDR3s include the opening cysteine and the closing phenylalanine or tryptophan. The D gene is left open where the match is weak. For some rows the clone size is stated as once, few or many, or as a class when expanded; others skip it.

j_call v_call clone_size d_call cdr3_aa cdr3_nt
TRBJ2-1 TRBV6-5 NA NA CASRDYVSSYNEQFF TGTGCCAGCAGGGACTACGTGAGCTCCTACAATGAGCAGTTCTTC
TRBJ2-5 TRBV18 NA TRBD1 CASSPIGGVGETQYF TGTGCCAGCTCACCAATAGGGGGCGTCGGGGAGACCCAGTACTTC
TRBJ2-1 TRBV19 NA NA CASSNPPLNEQFF TGTGCCAGTAGTAATCCCCCCCTGAATGAGCAGTTCTTC
TRBJ1-5 TRBV5-1 NA NA CASSYGGKNQPQHF TGCGCCAGCAGCTACGGGGGTAAAAATCAGCCCCAGCATTTT
TRBJ2-7 TRBV7-9 NA TRBD1 CASSSYKTGKANFYEQYF TGTGCCAGCAGCTCCTACAAGACAGGGAAAGCAAACTTCTACGAGCAGTACTTC
TRBJ1-4 TRBV7-9 NA NA CASSTPTGQNEKLFF TGTGCCAGCAGCACCCCGACAGGTCAGAATGAAAAACTGTTTTTT
TRBJ2-1 TRBV7-2 NA NA CASSLVEGNNEQFF TGTGCCAGCAGCTTAGTGGAGGGGAACAATGAGCAGTTCTTC
TRBJ1-1 TRBV2 NA NA CASQTLPGNTEAFF TGTGCCAGCCAGACGCTCCCAGGTAACACTGAAGCTTTCTTT
TRBJ1-5 TRBV23-1 NA NA CASSQSRVSNQPQHF TGCGCCAGCAGTCAATCCCGAGTAAGCAATCAGCCCCAGCATTTT
TRBJ1-5 TRBV15 NA NA CATSRDIQPQHF TGTGCCACCAGCAGAGATATTCAGCCCCAGCATTTT
TRBJ1-2 TRBV6-5 NA NA CASSRLDGLYGYTF TGTGCCAGCAGTAGACTCGACGGCCTCTATGGCTACACCTTC
TRBJ1-1 TRBV7-2 NA TRBD1 CASSKDRVNEAFF TGTGCCAGCAGCAAGGACAGGGTGAATGAAGCTTTCTTT
TRBJ2-1 TRBV15 NA TRBD2 CATSREWAGGVNEQFF TGTGCCACCAGCAGAGAGTGGGCGGGGGGGGTCAATGAGCAGTTCTTC
TRBJ2-1 TRBV29-1 NA TRBD1 CSVWGQGADEQFF TGCAGCGTTTGGGGACAGGGGGCAGATGAGCAGTTCTTC
TRBJ1-2 TRBV19 NA NA CASRRTVAGKAYGYTF TGTGCCAGTAGACGTACAGTCGCGGGGAAGGCCTATGGCTACACCTTC
TRBJ1-5 TRBV5-1 NA NA CASSLYSNQPQHF TGCGCCAGCAGCTTGTATAGCAATCAGCCCCAGCATTTT
TRBJ1-1 TRBV15 NA TRBD1 CATSRTGGEAPLRGTEAFF TGTGCCACCAGCAGAACAGGGGGTGAAGCACCTCTCCGTGGGACTGAAGCTTTCTTT
TRBJ1-2 TRBV2 NA TRBD1 CAGLRGQGGGYTF TGTGCCGGGCTAAGAGGACAGGGCGGCGGCTACACCTTC
TRBJ1-2 TRBV4-1 NA NA CASSLDRDYGYTF TGCGCCAGCAGTCTGGACAGAGACTATGGCTACACCTTC
TRBJ1-1 TRBV30 NA TRBD1 CAWRTTGGTEAFF TGTGCCTGGAGGACTACAGGGGGCACTGAAGCTTTCTTT
TRBJ2-3 TRBV7-2 NA NA CASSLGGLGDTQYF TGTGCCAGCAGCTTAGGAGGTCTCGGTGATACGCAGTATTTT
TRBJ2-2 TRBV4-3 NA NA CASSQGIGITGELFF TGCGCCAGCAGCCAAGGGATCGGGATTACCGGGGAGCTGTTTTTT
TRBJ2-5 TRBV5-4 NA TRBD2 CASSGFSHGTSVRETQYF TGTGCCAGCAGCGGTTTTTCTCATGGGACTAGCGTCAGAGAGACCCAGTACTTC
TRBJ1-2 TRBV7-9 NA TRBD1 CASSSRTGINYGYTF TGTGCCAGCAGCTCCCGGACAGGGATTAACTATGGCTACACCTTC
TRBJ2-1 TRBV21-1 NA NA CASSKEGVSRGQRYSYNEQFF TGTGCCAGCAGCAAAGAGGGGGTTTCAAGAGGGCAGCGGTACTCCTACAATGAGCAGTTCTTC
TRBJ1-1 TRBV27 NA NA CASKKRGTEAFF TGTGCCAGCAAGAAAAGGGGCACTGAAGCTTTCTTT
TRBJ1-1 TRBV5-1 NA NA CASTPTGNTEAFF TGCGCCAGCACCCCGACAGGAAACACTGAAGCTTTCTTT
TRBJ2-1 TRBV5-6 NA TRBD2 CASPPSGTTIYNEQFF TGTGCCAGCCCCCCTAGCGGGACTACCATATACAATGAGCAGTTCTTC
TRBJ2-2 TRBV18 NA TRBD1 CASSPGQMNTGELFF TGTGCCAGCTCACCGGGACAGATGAACACCGGGGAGCTGTTTTTT
TRBJ2-7 TRBV5-1 NA TRBD1 CASSLGGTGIFYEQYF TGCGCCAGCAGCTTGGGTGGGACAGGGATATTCTACGAGCAGTACTTC
TRBJ2-7 TRBV7-8 few TRBD1 CASSLVRTGSEQYF TGTGCCAGCAGCTTAGTACGGACAGGGAGCGAGCAGTACTTC
TRBJ2-7 TRBV27 NA NA CASRYREPNYEQYF TGTGCCAGCAGGTACAGGGAACCCAACTACGAGCAGTACTTC
TRBJ2-3 TRBV27 once NA CASAHRTGISSTDTQYF TGTGCCAGCGCCCATCGAACAGGGATCTCCAGCACAGATACGCAGTATTTT
TRBJ2-5 TRBV7-2 NA NA CASSLALTGWGETQYF TGTGCCAGCAGCTTAGCCCTGACAGGCTGGGGAGAGACCCAGTACTTC
TRBJ1-2 TRBV7-2 NA NA CASSLVASDYGYTF TGTGCCAGCAGCTTAGTAGCCAGTGACTATGGCTACACCTTC
TRBJ1-4 TRBV5-4 NA NA CASSLIGPPDGKLFF TGTGCCAGCAGCTTGATTGGCCCACCAGATGGAAAACTGTTTTTT
TRBJ2-3 TRBV2 NA NA CASMRLRAGADTQYF TGTGCCAGCATGAGGTTGAGGGCAGGGGCAGATACGCAGTATTTT
TRBJ2-7 TRBV7-9 NA TRBD1 CASSPRGTGGNYEQYF TGTGCCAGCAGCCCTAGGGGGACAGGGGGCAACTACGAGCAGTACTTC
TRBJ2-5 TRBV19 NA TRBD1 CASSILWTGAETQYF TGTGCCAGTAGTATACTTTGGACAGGGGCGGAGACCCAGTACTTC
TRBJ1-3 TRBV5-1 NA NA CASSGQGLSGNTIYF TGCGCCAGCAGCGGTCAGGGACTCTCTGGAAACACCATATATTTT
TRBJ1-1 TRBV5-1 NA TRBD1 CASSVTGTGGFTEAFF TGCGCCAGCAGCGTAACCGGGACAGGGGGTTTCACTGAAGCTTTCTTT
TRBJ1-2 TRBV6-6 NA TRBD1 CASSYRGTDANYGYTF TGTGCCAGCAGTTACAGGGGGACAGACGCTAACTATGGCTACACCTTC
TRBJ1-2 TRBV6-5 NA NA CASSYDQGYGYTF TGTGCCAGCAGTTACGATCAGGGGTATGGCTACACCTTC
TRBJ2-2 TRBV7-3 NA NA CASSLTVEGSGELFF TGTGCCAGCAGCTTAACGGTCGAGGGATCCGGGGAGCTGTTTTTT
TRBJ2-1 TRBV27 NA NA CASSPPSYGEQFF TGTGCCAGCAGTCCCCCGAGTTACGGTGAGCAGTTCTTC
TRBJ1-1 TRBV27 once NA CASSLNVQVNTEAFF TGTGCCAGCAGTTTAAACGTTCAGGTGAACACTGAAGCTTTCTTT
TRBJ2-3 TRBV29-1 once TRBD2 CSVAADGRTGTDTQYF TGCAGCGTTGCAGCGGACGGGAGGACCGGGACAGATACGCAGTATTTT
TRBJ1-2 TRBV5-4 NA NA CASSKAGTGANYGYTF TGTGCCAGCAGCAAGGCAGGGACGGGAGCTAACTATGGCTACACCTTC
TRBJ2-1 TRBV5-1 NA TRBD2 CASSLGTSGGADEQFF TGCGCCAGCAGCTTGGGGACTAGCGGGGGGGCCGATGAGCAGTTCTTC
TRBJ2-2 TRBV27 NA NA CASSSTRAGELFF TGTGCCAGCAGTTCCACTAGGGCCGGGGAGCTGTTTTTT
TRBJ2-3 TRBV7-9 NA TRBD2 CASSFPAGGVSGTDTQYF TGTGCCAGCAGCTTCCCAGCGGGGGGGGTTTCAGGTACAGATACGCAGTATTTT
TRBJ2-7 TRBV14 NA NA CASSYRSRGTFYEQYF TGTGCCAGCAGCTATCGATCCAGGGGAACCTTCTACGAGCAGTACTTC